The 30 T cell receptor beta chains below all came from one sample that was sequenced in a study of human T cells and chemical hapten exposure. In TCRdb, the RACE reads were re-called with MiXCR into one record per CDR3 protein. Of 82,000 or so distinct CDR3 sequences listed, 13% are singletons. Time point here: patch test 3, about 24 weeks after DPC sensitization. The treatment: therapeutic diphenylcyclopropenone sensitization with weekly scalp DPC. Sequenced here: whole blood, sampled in connection with sensitization to the hapten diphenylcyclopropenone (DPC). The source is a woman between 50 and 59 years old with alopecia areata. Some clones in this sample may be carry-over from other donors' samples.

In this sample, this clonotype turned up many times. The V and J genes are TRBV20-1 and TRBJ2-1; D is uncertain. Trimming left V 3 bases short and J 10 bases short, with 16 bases between. CDR1 and CDR2 from the germline V gene are DFQATT and SNEGSKA (reference sequence). The length of the CDR3 is 13 residues. CDR3 bases: TGCAGTGCTAGCCCCTCCGCCTTTCGGGAGCAGTTCTTC. It codes for CSASPSAFREQFF.

The genes are TRBV5-1 and TRBJ2-5; TRBD2 matches 8 bases. This CDR3 is built from 15 residues. Trimming removed 4 bases from V and 5 bases from J; junction bases left unmatched: 10. Germline V CDR1 and CDR2: SGHRS, YFSETQ. CDR3 region: CASSPSGAGEETQYF. The CDR3 region has the DNA TGCGCCAGCAGCCCTTCGGGAGCGGGAGAGGAGACCCAGTACTTC.

This clonotype showed up many times. The chain recombines TRBV2 with TRBJ2-2; 10 bases align to TRBD2. The CDR3 covers 16 residues. Germline V lookup: CDR1 SNHLY, CDR2 FYNNEI. With V trimmed by 6 bases and J by 1 base, 5 bases remained unmatched. Written as DNA, the CDR3 is TGTGCCAGCAGGGGGACTAGCGCCAAGAACACCGGGGAGCTGTTTTTT. Its protein product is CASRGTSAKNTGELFF.

This clonotype was seen ten or more times. This chain links TRBV3-1 with TRBJ2-1; TRBD1 matches at 7 bases. J lost 7 bases, V lost 3 bases, and 12 bases had no gene match. The CDR3 extends over 16 amino acids. Germline CDR1 is LGHDT and CDR2 is YNNKEL (reference sequence). CDR3 region: CASSHLGRGRRNEQFF. The CDR3 DNA reads TGTGCCAGCAGCCATTTGGGAAGGGGGCGTCGGAATGAGCAGTTCTTC.

V and J are TRBV11-1 and TRBJ2-1; tentative D call: TRBD1 (6 bases). The germline CDR1 and CDR2 sequences are SGHAT and FQDESV (reference sequence). The CDR3 contains 14 residues. V lost 4 bases and J lost 2, with 9 bases in between. The CDR3 DNA is TGTGCCAGCAGCTCGGACAGAGCCTACAATGAGCAGTTCTTC. Protein sequence: CASSSDRAYNEQFF.

This clonotype has more than one count but fewer than ten. Here the CDR3 reads CASSEVSTEAFF. The CDR3 nucleotides are TGTGCCAGCAGCGAGGTTAGCACTGAAGCTTTCTTT. V and J are TRBV3-1 and TRBJ1-1; D is unclear. The ends were cut back, 5 bases at V and 4 bases at J, with 8 bases in the middle. CDR1 LGHDT and CDR2 YNNKEL come from the germline V gene (reference sequence). CDR3 length: 12 residues.

The chain is built from TRBV30 and TRBJ2-2; 9 nucleotides agree with TRBD1. The junction had 12 bases not matched to a gene; V was cut back by 3 bases and J by 4 bases. CDR1 and CDR2 (germline): GTSNPN, SVGIG (reference sequence). The length of the CDR3 is 17 residues. In DNA form, the CDR3 reads TGTGCCTGGAGGCGGACAGGGGTAATTTCGGTCACCGGGGAGCTGTTTTTT. It yields the protein CAWRRTGVISVTGELFF.

The table lists this clonotype with a few counts. This chain's CDR3 is CASSKSVGGGGTYNEQFF. The CDR3, as DNA: TGTGCCAGCAGCAAAAGCGTAGGCGGCGGGGGGACCTACAATGAGCAGTTCTTC. The gene calls are TRBV21-1 and TRBJ2-1; the D call TRBD1 from the table was never checked on the DNA. TRBV21-1 counts as a pseudogene. The CDR3 is 18 residues long.

The rearrangement uses TRBV11-2 and TRBJ2-7; 7 bases agree with TRBD1. Per the germline V gene, CDR1 is SGHAT and CDR2 is FQNNGV. The V segment lost 5 bases and the J segment 1 base; nucleotides outside the gene matches: 14. The CDR3 extends over 17 amino acids. The CDR3 region has the DNA TGTGCCAGCAGCCCCGCAACAGGGGCTCTCAAATCCTACGAGCAGTACTTC. Its translation is CASSPATGALKSYEQYF.

This clonotype has ten or more counts. This chain connects TRBV14 to TRBJ1-1, with unresolved D. Trimming left V 1 base short and J 3 bases short, with 6 bases between. The CDR3 is 13 amino acids. The germline CDR1 and CDR2 sequences are SGHDN and FVKESK. This chain's CDR3 is CASSQVAYTEAFF. The CDR3 region has the DNA TGTGCCAGCAGCCAAGTGGCCTACACTGAAGCTTTCTTT.

V and J are TRBV4-1 and TRBJ2-5, with D perhaps assigned TRBD1 or TRBD2 (5 bases each). CDR3 length: 17 residues. The germline V gene encodes CDR1 MGHRA and CDR2 YSYEKL. V was clipped by 4 bases and J by 3 bases, with 21 bases between them. The CDR3 sequence is CASSPSVARDPKETQYF. In DNA form, the CDR3 reads TGCGCCAGCAGCCCATCGGTGGCCCGGGACCCCAAAGAGACCCAGTACTTC.

This clonotype has more than one count but fewer than ten. The V call is TRBV7-9, the J call TRBJ2-3, with D unclear. With 0 bases removed from V and 2 bases from J, the gap between germline ends came to 6 bases. The V gene's germline CDR1 is SEHNR and CDR2 FQNEAQ (reference sequence). The CDR3 runs to 14 residues. Written as DNA, the CDR3 is TGTGCCAGCAGCTTAGCAAGTCCCACAGATACGCAGTATTTT. Translated, it gives CASSLASPTDTQYF.

This clonotype was picked up many times. The J gene is TRBJ2-5, the V gene TRBV2, with D perhaps matching TRBD2 (5 bases). Trimming removed 3 bases at V and 5 bases at J, with 10 bases between. From germline, CDR1 is SNHLY and CDR2 FYNNEI. This CDR3 is built from 13 residues. CDR3 in DNA: TGTGCCAGCAGTGAGGAGGTTAGGGAGACCCAGTACTTC. Its translation is CASSEEVRETQYF.

This clonotype was found a few times. This chain connects TRBV12-3 or TRBV12-4 to TRBJ2-6; perhaps TRBD1 as D (5 bases). The CDR3 extends over 17 amino acids. V lost 6 bases and J 0 bases, leaving 15 bases between the germline ends. Here the CDR3 reads CASRAIGVLSGANVLTF. Here the CDR3 DNA reads TGTGCCAGCAGGGCGATAGGGGTACTCTCTGGGGCCAACGTCCTGACTTTC.

This chain links TRBV7-2 with TRBJ2-3; 7 nucleotides match TRBD1. J lost 2 bases, V lost 4 bases, and 6 bases had no gene match. CDR1 is SGHTA and CDR2 is FQGNSA in the germline V gene. The CDR3 contains 15 residues. Here the CDR3 reads CASSWRTGHTDTQYF. DNA for the CDR3: TGTGCCAGCAGCTGGAGGACAGGCCACACAGATACGCAGTATTTT.

J is TRBJ2-3 and V is TRBV11-3; D unresolved. The CDR3 loop spans 13 amino acids. CDR1 is SGHNT, CDR2 YENEEA, per germline. V lost 8 bases and J lost 2, with 11 bases in between. CDR3 region: CASSATDTDTQYF. CDR3 sequence (DNA): TGTGCCAGCTCAGCGACGGACACAGATACGCAGTATTTT.

The chain recombines TRBV7-6 with TRBJ1-5; TRBD1 is a possible D gene (6 bases). This CDR3 has 13 residues. In germline, CDR1 is SGHVS, CDR2 FNYEAQ. V was cut by 5 bases and J by 5 bases, with 10 bases left in between. CDR3 DNA: TGTGCCAGCAGCCGACAGGAGTATCAGCCCCAGCATTTT. Protein sequence: CASSRQEYQPQHF. Full variable domain (remainder filled in from reference TRBV7-6 and TRBJ1-5): GAGVSQSPRYKVTKRGQDVALRCDPISGHVSLYWYRQALGQGPEFLTYFNYEAQQDKSGLPNDRFSAERPEGSISTLTIQRTEQRDSAMYRCASSRQEYQPQHFGDGTRLSIL.

The chain recombines TRBV3-1 with TRBJ2-7, with TRBD2 matching 8 bases. CDR3 length: 14 amino acids. The V gene end was trimmed by 5 bases and the J gene end by 4 bases; junction bases not matched to a gene: 7. From germline, CDR1 is LGHDT and CDR2 YNNKEL (reference sequence). The DNA for the CDR3 is TGTGCCAGCAGCTCCGGGACTAGGGGTTACGAGCAGTACTTC. Translated: CASSSGTRGYEQYF.

A few counts support this clonotype. The chain combines TRBV24-1 with TRBJ1-3; D not certain. Trimming removed 1 base at V and 3 bases at J, with 6 bases between. The CDR3 spans 14 residues. The germline V gene encodes CDR1 KGHDR and CDR2 SFDVKD. CDR3 region: CATSDLRFGNTIYF. Written as DNA, the CDR3 is TGTGCCACCAGTGATTTAAGGTTTGGAAACACCATATATTTT.

The chain recombines TRBV6-5 with TRBJ2-7; D may be TRBD2 (5 bases). Trimming pared 7 bases from V and 1 base from J, leaving 14 bases between. Germline loops: CDR1 MNHEY, CDR2 SVGAGI. The CDR3 length is 14 residues. The CDR3 sequence: CASTPAASSYEQYF. In nucleotides, the CDR3 is TGTGCCAGCACCCCAGCGGCCTCGTCCTACGAGCAGTACTTC.

This clonotype has at least ten counts. The CDR3 DNA reads TGCAGTGCGCCTGGACCGCTTAATGAAAAACTGTTTTTT. This codes for CSAPGPLNEKLFF. The chain couples TRBV20-1 to TRBJ1-4; D is undetermined. The V and J ends lost 6 bases and 4 bases respectively, with 12 bases between them. The CDR3 spans 13 residues. Germline loops: CDR1 DFQATT, CDR2 SNEGSKA (reference sequence).

This clonotype was recorded a few times. The chain carries TRBV30 and TRBJ2-1, with TRBD2 identical over 7 bases. This CDR3 comprises 12 residues. Germline loops: CDR1 GTSNPN, CDR2 SVGIG (reference sequence). The J segment lost 9 bases and the V segment lost 2 bases, leaving 4 bases of the junction unmatched. The CDR3 bases are TGTGCCTGGAGTCTGACTAGCACTGAGCAGTTCTTC. Translation gives CAWSLTSTEQFF.

The chain recombines TRBV18 with TRBJ2-5, with 7 nucleotides matching TRBD1. This CDR3 comprises 15 residues. V shed 3 bases and J 4 bases; nucleotides not matched to a gene: 8. The germline CDR1 and CDR2 sequences are KGHSH and LQKENI. CDR3 in amino acids: CASSPSSGTAETQYF. CDR3 DNA: TGTGCCAGCTCACCTTCCTCCGGGACAGCAGAGACCCAGTACTTC.

Ten or more counts support this clonotype. The CDR3 spells CSGAGTGEQYF. The CDR3 DNA sequence: TGCAGCGGGGCAGGGACGGGAGAGCAGTACTTC. The chain uses TRBV29-1 and TRBJ2-7; either TRBD1 or TRBD2 may fit D (5 bases each). The CDR3 extends over 11 amino acids. The germline V and J ends were trimmed by 7 bases and 7 bases, with 14 bases remaining between them. Looked up from germline, CDR1 is SQVTM and CDR2 is ANQGSEA.

This clonotype was counted many times. The V gene is TRBV19, the J gene TRBJ2-1, with D possibly being TRBD1 or TRBD2 (5 bases each). CDR3 length: 14 residues. V was cut by 6 bases and J by 2 bases, with 11 bases left in between. The V gene's germline CDR1 is LNHDA and CDR2 SQIVND (reference sequence). The CDR3 nucleotides read TGTGCCAGTAGGGGGGACCGGGCCTACAATGAGCAGTTCTTC. Its translation: CASRGDRAYNEQFF. Combining the CDR3 with reference TRBV19 and TRBJ2-1 gives the whole variable domain DGGITQSPKYLFRKEGQNVTLSCEQNLNHDAMYWYRQDPGQGLRLIYYSQIVNDFQKGDIAEGYSVSREKKESFPLTVTSAQKNPTAFYLCASRGDRAYNEQFFGPGTRLTVL.

The chain combines TRBV19 with TRBJ2-2; D remains unclear. In germline, CDR1 is LNHDA, CDR2 SQIVND (reference sequence). V lost 7 bases and J 4 bases, leaving 10 bases between the germline ends. This CDR3 comprises 13 residues. Here the CDR3 reads CASKYLGTGELFF. As DNA, the CDR3 is TGTGCCAGTAAATATCTAGGCACCGGGGAGCTGTTTTTT.

The chain combines TRBV10-3 with TRBJ2-1; 9 bases agree with TRBD2. V lost 0 bases and J lost 2; bases outside the gene matches: 2. Germline V gene data show CDR1 as ENHRY and CDR2 as SYGVKD. This CDR3 region has 16 residues. CDR3 sequence reads: CAISESTSGTYNEQFF. The DNA of the CDR3 is TGTGCCATCAGTGAGTCGACTAGCGGAACCTACAATGAGCAGTTCTTC.

This clonotype appeared a few times. The conserved closing phenylalanine or tryptophan is absent in this CDR3, likely reflecting a read error. This chain uses TRBV7-9 with TRBJ2-1, with TRBD2 matching over 12 bases. The trim removed 3 bases at V and 0 bases at J, leaving 3 bases unmatched. The CDR3 consists of 17 residues. Germline V gene data show CDR1 as SEHNR and CDR2 as FQNEAQ (reference sequence). The CDR3, as DNA: TGTGCCAGCAGCTTTTCTAGCGGGAGGGCCTCCTACAATGAGCAGTTCTCC. Translation gives CASSFSSGRASYNEQFS.

This chain links TRBV6-5 with TRBJ2-7, with 9 bases that match TRBD1. CDR3 length: 16 amino acids. Germline V gene sequence: CDR1 MNHEY, CDR2 SVGAGI. Trimming took 5 bases from V and 6 from J; bases not matched to a gene: 14. CDR3 nucleotides: TGTGCCAGCAGTCACATCCGGGACAGGGTTACTCCCGAGCAGTACTTC. Translation gives CASSHIRDRVTPEQYF.

This clonotype was observed at least ten times. This chain connects TRBV10-2 to TRBJ2-2; no reliable D call. The V gene's germline CDR1 is WSHSY and CDR2 SAAADI. The CDR3 is 11 residues long. V lost 5 bases and J lost 6, with 4 bases in between. CDR3 sequence (DNA): TGCGCCAGCAGTCCAGCCGGGGAGCTGTTTTTT. As protein: CASSPAGELFF.